Each of the 18 T cell receptor beta chains below was sequenced from the same sample in a study of human thymus T cells (dated by TCRdb to the early 2020s). Library preparation used the immunoSEQ multiplex PCR assay. Drawn from immuneACCESS, this table holds only the in-frame rearrangements with V and J called that TCRdb kept. Clones are partly lost; checked studies trace under half to an unresolved V gene and leave the rest unexplained. This sample is represented by 78,000 or so clones; around 96% of them were singletons. The ten largest clones take up roughly 0.028% of the sample. Thymus tissue was collected as surgical resects that were removed during corrective cardiac surgery. Material for sequencing was thymus tissue. Receptor source: a boy less than two years old with a congenital heart defect but otherwise immunologically healthy.

The chain couples TRBV14 to TRBJ1-3, with TRBD1 matching 9 bases. V dropped 1 base and J dropped 0; count of bases not matched to a gene: 1. The CDR3 totals 16 residues. Looked up from germline, CDR1 is SGHDN and CDR2 is FVKESK. In nucleotides, the CDR3 is TGTGCCAGCAGCCAAGTGGGACAGGGCTCTGGAAACACCATATATTTT. Translation: CASSQVGQGSGNTIYF.

This sequence joins TRBV11-2 and TRBJ1-1; D might be TRBD1 (6 bases). The CDR3 runs to 17 residues. Trimming took 0 bases from V and 1 from J, leaving 15 bases between them. CDR1 is SGHAT and CDR2 is FQNNGV in the germline V gene. In DNA form, the CDR3 reads TGTGCCAGCAGCTTAGATCTCAGGGGCTTGGGGAACACTGAAGCTTTCTTT. Protein: CASSLDLRGLGNTEAFF.

The genes are TRBV6-1 and TRBJ2-2; D perhaps matches TRBD1 (6 bases). Germline values: CDR1 MNHNS, CDR2 SASEGT. This CDR3 has 15 amino acids. V dropped 7 bases and J dropped 6 bases, with 18 bases sitting between them. CDR3 amino acids: CASTQSEEGAGELFF. CDR3 in DNA: TGTGCCAGCACTCAAAGCGAAGAGGGGGCCGGGGAGCTGTTTTTT.

This chain joins TRBV13 and TRBJ2-5; D perhaps matches TRBD2 (5 bases). Germline CDR1 and CDR2: PRHDT and FYEKMQ (reference sequence). V lost 6 bases to trimming and J lost 4 bases, with 15 bases between them. This CDR3 contains 14 residues. The CDR3 protein is CASSPRGLGETQYF. Written as DNA, the CDR3 is TGTGCCAGCAGTCCTCGCGGGTTGGGAGAGACCCAGTACTTC.

The chain couples TRBV9 to TRBJ2-3; maybe TRBD2 (5 bases). The CDR3 loop spans 18 amino acids. Trimming shortened V by 4 bases and J by 8 bases, and 29 bases separated the two germline ends. Germline V gene data show CDR1 as SGDLS and CDR2 as YYNGEE. This CDR3 is CASSPRKLDYAAPGTQYF. CDR3 nucleotides: TGTGCCAGCAGCCCCCGTAAACTAGACTATGCGGCTCCGGGTACGCAGTATTTT.

The genes are TRBV6-1 and TRBJ2-6, with 9 bases lining up with TRBD1. The CDR3 extends over 19 amino acids. CDR1 MNHNS and CDR2 SASEGT come from the germline V gene. Losses at the gene ends were 0 bases for V and 2 bases for J; bases not matched to a gene: 8. The CDR3 region has the DNA TGTGCCAGCAGTGAAGCCGGGACAGGGTATAACCCTGGGGCCAACGTCCTGACTTTC. It codes for CASSEAGTGYNPGANVLTF.

The chain carries TRBV7-2 and TRBJ2-7; 9 positions match TRBD2. This CDR3 is built from 15 residues. The V segment lost 2 bases and the J segment 0 bases; nucleotides outside the gene matches: 2. Germline lookup yields CDR1 SGHTA and CDR2 FQGNSA. CDR3 sequence: CASSLRRGGSYEQYF. DNA for the CDR3: TGTGCCAGCAGCTTACGGCGGGGGGGCTCCTACGAGCAGTACTTC.

The chain has TRBV28 and TRBJ2-7; D possibly corresponds to TRBD1 (5 bases). This CDR3 is built from 15 residues. The V end lost 3 bases, the J end lost 0 bases, and 12 bases lay between the germline ends. The germline gives CDR1 MDHEN, CDR2 SYDVKM. The CDR3 loop is CASSFGRQYSYEQYF. The CDR3 DNA is TGTGCCAGCAGTTTCGGTCGACAGTACTCCTACGAGCAGTACTTC.

The chain carries TRBV7-6 and TRBJ2-7, with a possible D match to TRBD2 (6 bases). CDR3 size: 12 residues. Germline values: CDR1 SGHVS, CDR2 FNYEAQ. V was pared by 5 bases and J by 6 bases, with 11 bases between. CDR3 DNA sequence: TGTGCCAGCAGCAAACTAGCAGGCGAGCAGTACTTC. Its protein product is CASSKLAGEQYF. Full variable domain (missing parts from reference TRBV7-6 and TRBJ2-7): GAGVSQSPRYKVTKRGQDVALRCDPISGHVSLYWYRQALGQGPEFLTYFNYEAQQDKSGLPNDRFSAERPEGSISTLTIQRTEQRDSAMYRCASSKLAGEQYFGPGTRLTVT.

V gene TRBV6-6 combines with J gene TRBJ2-3, with D uncertain. This CDR3 contains 15 residues. Germline V gene sequence: CDR1 MNHNY, CDR2 SVGAGI (reference sequence). V shed 4 bases and J shed 2 bases, with 13 bases lying between them. CDR3: CASSFIQKTTDTQYF. DNA of the CDR3: TGTGCCAGCAGTTTTATTCAGAAGACCACAGATACGCAGTATTTT.

J is TRBJ1-1 and V is TRBV29-1; 9 bases agree with TRBD1. J was trimmed by 1 base and V by 2 bases; bases with no gene match: 11. Germline-derived CDR1 and CDR2 are SQVTM and ANQGSEA. This CDR3 comprises 17 residues. The CDR3 DNA follows: TGCAGCGTTGAATCGACCGGGACAGGGACTAGGAACACTGAAGCTTTCTTT. It encodes CSVESTGTGTRNTEAFF.

This clone was detected only once. The rearrangement joins TRBV4-2 to TRBJ2-3, with 11 bases that match TRBD2. Germline values: CDR1 LGHNA, CDR2 YNFKEQ. Losses at the gene ends were 2 bases for V and 2 bases for J; bases not matched to a gene: 12. The CDR3 is 19 amino acids. The CDR3 is CASSQIEGASGRITDTQYF. CDR3 nucleotides: TGTGCCAGCAGCCAAATTGAGGGCGCTAGCGGGAGGATCACAGATACGCAGTATTTT.

The J gene is TRBJ2-2, the V gene TRBV2, with TRBD2 matching 8 bases. This CDR3 comprises 15 residues. Trimming removed 3 bases from V and 6 bases from J; junction bases left unmatched: 6. Germline V gene sequence: CDR1 SNHLY, CDR2 FYNNEI. The CDR3 nucleotides read TGTGCCAGCAGTGAGGCTAGCGGGTTCGCCGGGGAGCTGTTTTTT. Its translation is CASSEASGFAGELFF.

This chain links TRBV19 with TRBJ1-2; D gene unclear. The germline V gene encodes CDR1 LNHDA and CDR2 SQIVND (reference sequence). Trimming left V 5 bases short and J 0 bases short, with 16 bases between. The CDR3 covers 16 residues. Here the CDR3 DNA reads TGTGCCAGTAGTCTCCGACAACCAGATACTAACTATGGCTACACCTTC. It yields the protein CASSLRQPDTNYGYTF.

The gene calls are TRBV5-4 and TRBJ2-5, with 10 nucleotides matching TRBD1. Germline V gene data show CDR1 as SGHNT and CDR2 as YYREEE (reference sequence). J was trimmed by 2 bases and V by 4 bases; bases with no gene match: 11. The length of the CDR3 is 17 residues. CDR3 nucleotides: TGTGCCAGCAGCATGCTTACCGGGACAGGGGTACAAGAGACCCAGTACTTC. Protein: CASSMLTGTGVQETQYF.

The V gene is TRBV4-2, the J gene TRBJ2-1, with 9 nucleotides matching TRBD2. This CDR3 region has 17 residues. V was pared by 2 bases and J by 1 base, with 6 bases of the junction left unmatched. Germline V gives CDR1 LGHNA, CDR2 YNFKEQ. CDR3 in DNA: TGTGCCAGCAGCCAAATTAGCGGGAGTAGTTCCTACAATGAGCAGTTCTTC. Translation gives CASSQISGSSSYNEQFF.

The chain employs TRBV5-8 and TRBJ2-1; 11 nucleotides align to TRBD2. V lost 0 bases and J lost 8; bases outside the gene matches: 13. Per the germline V gene, CDR1 is SGHTS and CDR2 is YDEGEE. This CDR3 has 18 amino acids. In DNA form, the CDR3 reads TGTGCCAGCAGCTTGGTAAAGGGACTAGCGGCCCCCTGGGATGAGCAGTTCTTC. Protein sequence: CASSLVKGLAAPWDEQFF.

The chain joins TRBV27 to TRBJ2-7; possibly TRBD1 for D (5 bases). Germline V gives CDR1 MNHEY, CDR2 SMNVEV (reference sequence). The V gene lost 5 bases and the J gene lost 0 bases, with 20 bases spanning the gap. This CDR3 is built from 17 residues. The CDR3 nucleotides read TGTGCCAGCAGTAAAATTGGCAGGGTCAAACTCTCCTACGAGCAGTACTTC. It translates to CASSKIGRVKLSYEQYF.